These 25 T cell receptor beta chains were all obtained from the same sample, sequenced in a study of blood T cell repertoires in COVID-19. Using immunoSEQ multiplex PCR, the repertoire was profiled, and TCRdb retains in-frame clones only, with some absent. The repertoire has roughly 160,000 clones, under 90% of them found once; the top ten carry about 2.1%. Sequenced: peripheral blood. These receptors were collected from a woman of 80 years or more with acute or convalescent COVID-19.

The chain is built from TRBV6-2 or TRBV6-3 and TRBJ2-5; D might be TRBD2 (5 bases). The CDR3 is 15 residues long. Germline values: CDR1 MNHEY, CDR2 SVGEGT. Trimming left V 1 base short and J 9 bases short, with 18 bases between. The CDR3 region is CASSYFAGLSAAQYF. Here the CDR3 DNA reads TGTGCCAGCAGTTACTTCGCGGGCCTCTCGGCGGCCCAGTACTTC.

The chain employs TRBV19 and TRBJ2-6; tentative D call: TRBD1 (5 bases). The CDR3 length is 18 residues. CDR1 is LNHDA, CDR2 SQIVND, per germline (reference sequence). Trimming removed 7 bases from V and 0 bases from J, with 19 bases in between. CDR3 in DNA: TGTGCCAGTACCCTCTCGCTGGGGCTCGGCTCTGGGGCCAACGTCCTGACTTTC. It is translated as CASTLSLGLGSGANVLTF.

The chain recombines TRBV4-3 with TRBJ1-6; D may be TRBD1 (6 bases). Germline V gene sequence: CDR1 LGHNA, CDR2 YSLEER. V gave up 4 bases and J gave up 2 bases, with 9 bases separating them. The CDR3 runs 15 residues. The CDR3 here is CASSPQGTYNSPLHF. CDR3 DNA sequence: TGCGCCAGCAGCCCACAGGGAACCTATAATTCACCCCTCCACTTT.

In the case of this clone: One junction end does not reproduce the germline sequence, and a read error may be involved. The chain joins TRBV30 to TRBJ1-1; TRBD1 matches at 7 bases. Per germline, CDR1 GTSNPN and CDR2 SVGIG (reference sequence). The CDR3 is 11 amino acids. The CDR3 loop reads CAWSRTGMITF. CDR3 coding DNA: TGTGCCTGGAGCCGGACAGGAATGATAACCTTT.

The chain joins TRBV19 to TRBJ1-2, with 8 bases fitting TRBD1. Germline V lookup: CDR1 LNHDA, CDR2 SQIVND (reference sequence). J was trimmed by 2 bases and V by 6 bases; bases with no gene match: 2. This CDR3 region has 13 residues. The DNA for the CDR3 is TGTGCCAGTAGCAGGGACAGGAACTATGGCTACACCTTC. As protein: CASSRDRNYGYTF.

This chain links TRBV12-5 with TRBJ2-1; perhaps TRBD2 as D (5 bases). Germline V gene data show CDR1 as LGHNT and CDR2 as FRNRAP. V was trimmed by 0 bases and J by 12 bases, leaving 18 bases between them. The CDR3 extends over 15 amino acids. The CDR3 reads CASGLVLSSRGMQFF. CDR3 in DNA: TGTGCTAGTGGTTTGGTACTGTCTTCCCGGGGTATGCAGTTCTTC.

This chain links TRBV5-1 with TRBJ1-4; TRBD1 is a possible D gene (5 bases). The CDR3 contains 14 residues. The V end was cut by 5 bases, the J end by 4 bases, with 12 bases between. CDR1 is SGHRS and CDR2 is YFSETQ in the germline V gene. The CDR3 DNA reads as TGCGCCAGCAGAATCGGGACTAATAATGAAAAACTGTTTTTT. Translated: CASRIGTNNEKLFF. Complete variable domain (other parts from reference TRBV5-1 and TRBJ1-4): KAGVTQTPRYLIKTRGQQVTLSCSPISGHRSVSWYQQTPGQGLQFLFEYFSETQRNKGNFPGRFSGRQFSNSRSEMNVSTLELGDSALYLCASRIGTNNEKLFFGSGTQLSVL.

This chain uses TRBV19 with TRBJ1-5; no reliable D call. The V gene's germline CDR1 is LNHDA and CDR2 SQIVND (reference sequence). CDR3 length: 12 amino acids. V gave up 3 bases and J gave up 4 bases, with 4 bases separating them. The CDR3 DNA sequence: TGTGCCAGTAGTATGACTAATCAGCCCCAGCATTTT. Encoded protein: CASSMTNQPQHF.

CDR3 sequence: CASSYSKSGDYEQYF. CDR3 nucleotide sequence: TGTGCCAGCAGTTACTCGAAGTCAGGGGACTACGAGCAGTACTTC. This chain joins TRBV6-5 and TRBJ2-7; perhaps TRBD1 as D (6 bases). Germline V CDR1 and CDR2: MNHEY, SVGAGI. Trimming pared 0 bases from V and 3 bases from J, leaving 12 bases between. The CDR3 extends over 15 amino acids.

V usage is TRBV6-5 and J usage is TRBJ1-4, with D unresolved. Trimming left V 6 bases short and J 8 bases short, with 13 bases between. Per the germline V gene, CDR1 is MNHEY and CDR2 is SVGAGI. The CDR3 length is 13 residues. The CDR3 protein is CASRPTGGEKLFF. DNA for the CDR3: TGTGCCAGCAGACCAACGGGAGGGGAAAAACTGTTTTTT.

The chain uses TRBV7-6 and TRBJ1-4; 9 positions match TRBD1. This CDR3 spans 15 amino acids. The V and J ends lost 5 bases and 6 bases, in that order; junction bases with no gene match: 7. Per germline, CDR1 SGHVS and CDR2 FNYEAQ. This CDR3 reads CASSPAGTGYEKLFF. Written as DNA, the CDR3 is TGTGCCAGCAGCCCCGCCGGGACAGGGTATGAAAAACTGTTTTTT.

V is TRBV9 and J is TRBJ2-2; 9 nucleotides agree with TRBD2. V trimming: 5 bases; J trimming: 3 bases; junction bases outside the gene matches: 5. The CDR3 extends over 15 amino acids. Germline values: CDR1 SGDLS, CDR2 YYNGEE. CDR3 coding DNA: TGTGCCAGCAGTGAGACTAGCGGAGACACCGGGGAGCTGTTTTTT. Translating gives CASSETSGDTGELFF.

There are a few counts of this clone. The chain combines TRBV19 with TRBJ1-5; D is unclear. Germline loops: CDR1 LNHDA, CDR2 SQIVND (reference sequence). The V end was cut by 0 bases, the J end by 9 bases, with 6 bases between. This CDR3 is 12 amino acids long. CDR3 in amino acids: CASSIDKMPQHF. CDR3 coding DNA: TGTGCCAGTAGTATAGATAAAATGCCCCAGCATTTT.

V usage is TRBV13 and J usage is TRBJ1-2; 7 nucleotides match TRBD1. The CDR3 is 14 amino acids. Trimming cost V 3 bases and J 2 bases; bases outside gene matches: 3. CDR1 PRHDT and CDR2 FYEKMQ come from the germline V gene (reference sequence). As DNA, the CDR3 is TGTGCCAGCAGCTTGGACAGGCGGAACTATGGCTACACCTTC. Encoded protein: CASSLDRRNYGYTF.

This sequence joins TRBV19 and TRBJ2-1; TRBD2 matches 11 bases. Germline trimming cut 5 bases from V and 15 bases from J; bases unmatched to any gene: 9. The germline V gene encodes CDR1 LNHDA and CDR2 SQIVND (reference sequence). CDR3 length: 13 amino acids. The CDR3 protein is CASSQGLAGLPFF. In DNA form, the CDR3 reads TGTGCCAGTAGTCAAGGACTAGCGGGTCTGCCGTTCTTC.

CDR3 sequence: CASSVVGSPLHF. In DNA, the CDR3 is TGTGCCAGCAGCGTAGTCGGTTCACCCCTCCACTTT. This chain uses TRBV9 with TRBJ1-6; D is unresolved. Germline CDR1 reads SGDLS; CDR2 reads YYNGEE. V lost 0 bases and J lost 9, with 4 bases in between. The CDR3 consists of 12 residues. The variable domain in full, completed from reference TRBV9 and TRBJ1-6, reads DSGVTQTPKHLITATGQRVTLRCSPRSGDLSVYWYQQSLDQGLQFLIQYYNGEERAKGNILERFSAQQFPDLHSELNLSSLELGDSALYFCASSVVGSPLHFGNGTRLTVT.

The chain has TRBV6-1 and TRBJ2-6, with D hard to call. Trimming left V 3 bases short and J 0 bases short, with 6 bases between. In germline, CDR1 is MNHNS, CDR2 SASEGT. This CDR3 is built from 15 residues. For the CDR3, the DNA is TGTGCCAGCAGTGAGTATCGCTCTGGGGCCAACGTCCTGACTTTC. It is translated as CASSEYRSGANVLTF.

This sequence joins TRBV6-5 and TRBJ2-2, with D possibly matching TRBD2 (5 bases). Germline V gives CDR1 MNHEY, CDR2 SVGAGI. The CDR3 spans 14 residues. Trimming took 1 base from V and 6 from J, leaving 9 bases between them. The CDR3 loop is CASSYLTSAGELFF. The CDR3 coding sequence is TGTGCCAGCAGTTACTTAACTAGTGCCGGGGAGCTGTTTTTT.

The chain links TRBV2 to TRBJ1-1; no reliable D call. The CDR3 loop spans 11 amino acids. Germline V gene lookup returns CDR1 SNHLY and CDR2 FYNNEI. Trimming removed 5 bases from V and 1 base from J, with 2 bases in between. The CDR3 sequence: CASSRNTEAFF. CDR3 bases: TGTGCCAGCAGTCGGAACACTGAAGCTTTCTTT.

V and J are TRBV5-4 and TRBJ1-6, with TRBD1 matching 7 bases. With V trimmed by 4 bases and J by 5 bases, 9 bases remained unmatched. Germline assignment: CDR1 SGHNT and CDR2 YYREEE (reference sequence). This CDR3 has 16 residues. This CDR3 is CASSIDWDSDNSPLHF. The CDR3 nucleotides are TGTGCCAGCAGCATCGACTGGGACAGCGATAATTCACCCCTCCACTTT.

V gene TRBV30 combines with J gene TRBJ2-2; D is perhaps TRBD2 (6 bases). V lost 5 bases and J lost 4, with 14 bases in between. The CDR3 has 14 amino acids. Per the germline V gene, CDR1 is GTSNPN and CDR2 is SVGIG (reference sequence). The CDR3 spells CAWRTAGSTGELFF. Here the CDR3 DNA reads TGTGCCTGGCGAACGGCGGGGTCCACCGGGGAGCTGTTTTTT.

J is TRBJ2-7 and V is TRBV5-1; 12 bases map to TRBD2. CDR3 length: 16 residues. The V gene's germline CDR1 is SGHRS and CDR2 YFSETQ. The trim removed 4 bases at V and 1 base at J, leaving 6 bases unmatched. The CDR3 DNA reads as TGCGCCAGCAGCCCGGGACTAGCGGGCTATTCCTACGAGCAGTACTTC. This translates into CASSPGLAGYSYEQYF.

V usage is TRBV19 and J usage is TRBJ2-5; 8 nucleotides agree with TRBD2. With V trimmed by 7 bases and J by 5 bases, 15 bases remained unmatched. The CDR3 extends over 16 amino acids. Germline CDR1 reads LNHDA; CDR2 reads SQIVND (reference sequence). The CDR3 protein is CASIALAGKIPETQYF. DNA for the CDR3: TGTGCCAGTATAGCGCTAGCGGGTAAAATTCCCGAGACCCAGTACTTC.

The genes are TRBV20-1 and TRBJ1-4; a weak D match, TRBD1 (6 bases). Trimming shortened V by 3 bases and J by 8 bases, and 13 bases separated the two germline ends. The CDR3 loop spans 13 amino acids. Germline V lookup: CDR1 DFQATT, CDR2 SNEGSKA (reference sequence). CDR3 nucleotides: TGCAGTGCTAGTAGAGGGGGTTGGGAAAAACTGTTTTTT. Amino acid sequence: CSASRGGWEKLFF.

This clone has only one observation. The gene calls are TRBV6-6 and TRBJ2-2; the D is unclear. This CDR3 region has 13 residues. V lost 0 bases and J 6 bases, leaving 5 bases between the germline ends. Germline CDR1 and CDR2: MNHNY and SVGAGI (reference sequence). CDR3 in amino acids: CASSYSSAGELFF. Here the CDR3 DNA reads TGTGCCAGCAGTTACTCCAGCGCCGGGGAGCTGTTTTTT.